This T cell receptor (beta chain) comes out of a study of T cells in Graves' hyperthyroidism and ophthalmopathy (dated by TCRdb to between 2019 and 2020). Context from the whole study: Peripheral blood was sampled at the time of initial diagnosis, prior to any treatment. Prospective prediction of ophthalmopathy was tested in an independent validation cohort consisting of about 19 hyperthyroidism patients and approximately 16 patients who later progressed to ophthalmopathy. The 100 or so discovery patients were randomly divided into training and test sets at a 7:3 ratio. Following sampling, methimazole starting at 30 mg daily was given to hyperthyroidism patients, and high-dose intravenous methylprednisolone was given to ophthalmopathy patients. To identify distinguishing TCR V-J signatures, a discovery cohort of around 100 patients was used, comprising approximately 40 with Graves' ophthalmopathy and approximately 57 with stable Graves' hyperthyroidism. Thyroid tissue and blood T-cell repertoires from roughly six Graves' hyperthyroidism patients were also compared in the study. The paper describes TCR Vbeta CDR3 sequencing of about 140 peripheral blood samples, made up of roughly 40 ophthalmopathy patients, 70 to 80 hyperthyroidism patients and 17 progressor patients. General study outcomes and caveats: In validation, the model predicted progression to ophthalmopathy a median of about 6 months before onset, with roughly 70% sensitivity and 72.22% specificity. Ophthalmopathy was separated from stable hyperthyroidism by a 13 V-J signature model, with over 85% sensitivity and about 81% specificity obtained in cross-validation and 80%/75% obtained in testing. No statistical method was used to set the sample size in advance, and investigators knew the group allocation. Most expanded thyroid clonotypes (frequency above 0.001) were also detected in blood, suggesting blood repertoires may reflect thyroid immune responses.

The TCR beta CDR3 regions were amplified from the RNA transcripts. For the first round of RT-PCR on the TCR CDR3, the HTBI primer set was used together with the Qiagen OneStep RT-PCR kit. Libraries were constructed in a second round of multiplex PCR, after which size selection and purification were carried out. Paired-end sequencing of the libraries was performed with 100 bp reads on an Illumina HiSeq2000. Regarding the original processing steps: Raw data were processed with SOAPnuke, discarding reads with adapters, uncalled bases, mean Phred below 15, or no exact constant-primer or identifier match. COPE v1.2.5 was used to merge high-quality paired reads, and clonotypes were defined as unique nucleotide sequences. MiTCR v1.1 was used to align the clonotypes against IMGT TRBV, TRBD and TRBJ reference segments. The analysis included only V-J combinations with a frequency above 0.0001, which together covered more than 99% of the repertoires. The TCS score was defined as F50 (clonal expansion) divided by E x V (chaos), with BLOSUM62-based TCRdist calculated between CDR3 peptides within each V-J. Welch's t-statistics and random forest reduced approximately 520 V-J features to about 13, which were used in a naive Bayes classifier (R e1071). Through fastp at Q25 and MiXCR, TCRdb rebuilt clones from the public reads, retaining in-frame beta chains. Identical CDR3 proteins give one entry, which carries the most common genes and DNA. TCRdb's processing, not the authors', yielded these V and J calls. This sample has under 350,000 distinct CDR3 sequences in its table, and approximately 22% of those were observed once. The top ten constitute around 50% of the sample.

V is shortened by 6 bases, J by 5 bases, and the region joining them spans 8 bases. The CDR1 and CDR2 encoded by the germline V gene are MNHEY and SVGAGI. Including cysteine and phenylalanine, the CDR3 has 11 amino acids. Just the 33-base CDR3 DNA is kept, in frame starting at base 1. This clonotype was detected many times. The antigen it binds to is not known. No base-level quality is on record; no much larger clone is a single base apart. A patient counted as having stable Graves' hyperthyroidism if no progression to ophthalmopathy occurred over 18 months of follow-up. Hyperthyroidism patients were newly diagnosed, with disease duration under 2 months, and aged 18 to 65 years. Any patient with an uncontrolled infection, another autoimmune disease, pregnancy or lactation was excluded. Clinical symptoms, serum thyroxine and TRAb, thyroid ultrasound, and orbital computed tomography formed the basis for the diagnoses. Ficoll-Paque density gradient centrifugation was used to isolate PBMCs from about 10 ml of fresh peripheral blood. Trizol reagent was used to extract total RNA, and RNA quality was then checked on an Agilent 2100 Bioanalyzer.

Sequencing input: blood. The chain couples TRBV6-5 to TRBJ2-7; too little of a D gene remains to name it. This TCR was sampled from a woman in her 50s with Graves' hyperthyroidism. The sequence in DNA is TGTGCCAGCAGCCCCCTGGACGAGCAGTACTTC. This is translated as CASSPLDEQYF.